The 20 T cell receptor beta chains presented below share a single source sample, sequenced in a study of blood T cell repertoires in COVID-19. Measured with immunoSEQ multiplex PCR; TCRdb has only the in-frame clones, and not every one. The top ten clones hold around 8.4% of a sample with roughly 60,000 clones, around 90% of them seen once. What was sequenced was peripheral blood. The receptors come from a woman over 75 with active COVID-19.

This chain joins TRBV5-1 and TRBJ2-5; D is perhaps TRBD1 (6 bases). The V gene's germline CDR1 is SGHRS and CDR2 YFSETQ. V was shortened by 3 bases and J by 2 bases, with 17 bases between the two germline ends. This CDR3 comprises 16 residues. In DNA form, the CDR3 reads TGCGCCAGCAGCTCGCACGGACAGTCCAGGCAAGAGACCCAGTACTTC. As protein: CASSSHGQSRQETQYF.

This chain links TRBV6-6 with TRBJ1-1; 10 nucleotides agree with TRBD1. J gave up 7 bases and V 5 bases, and 7 bases lay outside the gene matches. The CDR3 contains 14 residues. Per germline, CDR1 MNHNY and CDR2 SVGAGI (reference sequence). In DNA form, the CDR3 reads TGTGCCAGCAGTGACAGGGGGCGGCTGGATGAAGCTTTCTTT. This sequence encodes CASSDRGRLDEAFF.

The chain links TRBV20-1 to TRBJ2-7; 8 nucleotides agree with TRBD1. J was trimmed by 6 bases and V by 5 bases; bases with no gene match: 3. This CDR3 spans 11 amino acids. Germline V CDR1 and CDR2: DFQATT, SNEGSKA (reference sequence). The CDR3 protein is CSAGQGSEQYV. The CDR3 nucleotides are TGCAGTGCTGGACAGGGATCCGAGCAGTACGTC.

The rearrangement links TRBV20-1 to TRBJ1-1; D is possibly TRBD1 (5 bases). The germline CDR1 and CDR2 sequences are DFQATT and SNEGSKA (reference sequence). The V end was cut by 3 bases, the J end by 9 bases, with 14 bases between. This CDR3 contains 12 residues. CDR3 nucleotides: TGCAGTGCTAGTTCAGGGTATGACCAAGCTTTCTTT. Amino acids: CSASSGYDQAFF.

The gene calls are TRBV5-1 and TRBJ2-3; 8 positions agree with TRBD2. This CDR3 comprises 17 residues. Germline V CDR1 and CDR2: SGHRS, YFSETQ. The J segment lost 1 base and the V segment lost 3 bases, leaving 10 bases of the junction unmatched. For the CDR3, the DNA is TGCGCCAGCAGCTCTGCCCTGGGTAGCGGGGGCACAGATACGCAGTATTTT. Protein sequence: CASSSALGSGGTDTQYF.

This chain connects TRBV29-1 to TRBJ2-7; weak D call: TRBD2 (5 bases). The germline gives CDR1 SQVTM, CDR2 ANQGSEA. The CDR3 is 12 amino acids. Trimming left V 7 bases short and J 2 bases short, with 12 bases between. The CDR3 sequence is CSAGGATYEQYF. The DNA of the CDR3 is TGCAGCGCCGGAGGCGCGACCTACGAGCAGTACTTC.

The rearrangement joins TRBV6-5 to TRBJ2-7; 8 bases match TRBD2. After removal of 6 bases from V and 4 bases from J, the junction contained 5 bases not matched to a gene. CDR1 is MNHEY, CDR2 SVGAGI, per germline. The CDR3 is 13 residues long. The CDR3 is CASSSPGGYEQYV. The DNA of the CDR3 is TGTGCCAGCAGCTCGCCGGGAGGGTACGAGCAGTACGTC.

The V and J genes are TRBV12-3 or TRBV12-4 and TRBJ1-1; TRBD1 might be the D (6 bases). This CDR3 is 13 amino acids long. V lost 5 bases and J lost 11, with 18 bases in between. This chain's CDR3 is CASSLLLGGPAFF. Written as DNA, the CDR3 is TGTGCCAGCAGTCTGCTTCTGGGGGGGCCGGCTTTCTTT.

The chain is built from TRBV2 and TRBJ2-5; D perhaps matches TRBD1 (6 bases). V was trimmed by 3 bases and J by 4 bases, leaving 15 bases between them. In germline, CDR1 is SNHLY, CDR2 FYNNEI. This CDR3 is 15 amino acids long. The CDR3 region is CASSERPGERETQYF. CDR3 in DNA: TGTGCCAGCAGTGAGAGGCCAGGGGAACGAGAGACCCAGTACTTC.

The chain joins TRBV18 to TRBJ1-4, with 9 bases that match TRBD1. This CDR3 region has 14 residues. J was trimmed by 7 bases and V by 1 base; bases with no gene match: 1. CDR1 and CDR2 from the germline V gene are KGHSH and LQKENI. CDR3 amino acids: CASSPRGQGEKLFF. CDR3 bases: TGTGCCAGCTCACCACGGGGACAGGGTGAAAAACTGTTTTTT.

The chain uses TRBV10-3 and TRBJ1-5; TRBD1 might be the D (6 bases). Germline CDR1 ENHRY, CDR2 SYGVKD. The V end lost 4 bases, the J end lost 5 bases, and 12 bases lay between the germline ends. This CDR3 has 14 residues. CDR3 bases: TGTGCCATCAGTGGAGCAGGGGACGATCAGCCCCAGCATTTT. The encoded protein is CAISGAGDDQPQHF.

The chain couples TRBV28 to TRBJ2-3; D not resolved. V dropped 7 bases and J dropped 1 base, with 18 bases sitting between them. Germline V gene sequence: CDR1 MDHEN, CDR2 SYDVKM. CDR3 length: 16 amino acids. CDR3 bases: TGTGCCAGCACCCTCCCCGGTTTGACTCGCACAGATACGCAGTATTTT. This encodes CASTLPGLTRTDTQYF. Supplemented by reference TRBV28 and TRBJ2-3, the full variable domain reads DVKVTQSSRYLVKRTGEKVFLECVQDMDHENMFWYRQDPGLGLRLIYFSYDVKMKEKGDIPEGYSVSREKKERFSLILESASTNQTSMYLCASTLPGLTRTDTQYFGPGTRLTVL.

This clone was seen a single time. The chain uses TRBV30 and TRBJ1-3, with D possibly being TRBD1 (6 bases). This CDR3 is built from 16 residues. The V and J ends lost 4 bases and 4 bases respectively, with 20 bases between them. From germline, CDR1 is GTSNPN and CDR2 SVGIG (reference sequence). CDR3 bases: TGTGCCTGGAATGTCCGGCAGGGGAATAGGGGAAACACCATATATTTT. It codes for CAWNVRQGNRGNTIYF.

J is TRBJ2-5 and V is TRBV15; 10 bases are shared with TRBD2. CDR3 length: 16 residues. Germline loops: CDR1 LNHNV, CDR2 YYDKDF (reference sequence). The junction had 11 bases not matched to a gene; V was cut back by 5 bases and J by 5 bases. CDR3 DNA: TGTGCCACCAGCGTCCAAATAGCGGGAGGTGCGGAGACCCAGTACTTC. It translates to CATSVQIAGGAETQYF.

The chain joins TRBV6-5 to TRBJ2-1, with 8 bases matching TRBD2. The germline V gene encodes CDR1 MNHEY and CDR2 SVGAGI. This CDR3 has 15 amino acids. V was clipped by 11 bases and J by 0 bases; unmatched bases: 9. The CDR3 nucleotides read TGTGCCGGACGGGGCGGGGGGAGCTCCTACAATGAGCAGTTCTTC. Translation gives CAGRGGGSSYNEQFF.

For the CDR3, the DNA is TGTGCCAGCAGCCAAAAGCGGGGGGGCCGGATCACCGGGGAGCTGTTTTTT. This sequence encodes CASSQKRGGRITGELFF. The chain uses TRBV3-1 (or the pseudogene TRBV3-2) and TRBJ2-2, with 10 bases fitting TRBD2. The CDR3 sequence is 17 residues long. Trimming removed 2 bases from V and 4 bases from J; junction bases left unmatched: 7. CDR1 LGHDT and CDR2 YNNKEL come from the germline V gene (reference sequence).

The rearrangement links TRBV6-5 to TRBJ2-7; perhaps TRBD2 as D (6 bases). The germline CDR1 and CDR2 sequences are MNHEY and SVGAGI. The CDR3 totals 14 residues. Trimming left V 2 bases short and J 5 bases short, with 13 bases between. CDR3 DNA: TGTGCCAGCAGTTACGGGGTCAGGGAGGACGAGCAGTACTTC. Translated: CASSYGVREDEQYF.

The chain combines TRBV5-1 with TRBJ2-2; 7 bases line up with TRBD2. The CDR3 spans 16 residues. The germline CDR1 and CDR2 sequences are SGHRS and YFSETQ. J gave up 1 base and V 0 bases, and 3 bases lay outside the gene matches. CDR3 region: CASSLGLAENTGELFF. The CDR3 DNA sequence: TGCGCCAGCAGCTTGGGGCTAGCGGAGAACACCGGGGAGCTGTTTTTT.

Here the CDR3 DNA reads TGTGCCAGCAGCTTAGAGGCAGGGGCTCACTATGGCTACACCTTC. Its translation: CASSLEAGAHYGYTF. This chain joins TRBV7-8 and TRBJ1-2; weak D call: TRBD1 (6 bases). Germline CDR1 is SGHVS and CDR2 is FQNEAQ. The CDR3 loop spans 15 amino acids. The V end was cut by 1 base, the J end by 3 bases, with 12 bases between.

The chain couples TRBV2 to TRBJ2-5; D not resolved. This CDR3 has 14 amino acids. V dropped 2 bases and J dropped 5 bases, with 12 bases sitting between them. Germline assignment: CDR1 SNHLY and CDR2 FYNNEI. The CDR3 sequence: CASSELVTSETQYF. The CDR3, as DNA: TGTGCCAGCAGTGAATTAGTAACCTCGGAGACCCAGTACTTC.